This T cell receptor (beta chain) comes out of a study of T cell responses to AZD1222 COVID-19 vaccine. General study points: The study identified only a handful of AZD1222 recipients as seropositive at baseline. Donors were largely white British and mainly female; clonal diversity was possibly underestimated. Spike-specific TCR breadth and depth rose after two AZD1222 doses. Sampling that yielded the repertoires occurred only after the peak T cell response.

Some clones are missing from TCRdb's copy, which holds only in-frame ones; the method was immunoSEQ multiplex PCR. The data hold tens of thousands of clones, with 70% to 90% observed a single time. Worth noting for this clone: Antigen specificity is unknown.

From germline, CDR1 is SGHVS and CDR2 FNYEAQ. The V gene lost 2 bases and the J gene lost 10 bases, with 6 bases spanning the gap. This CDR3 has 11 amino acids. This specimen consisted of peripheral blood, obtained on day 0 of MenACWY control vaccination. The TCR was taken from an adult in good health. The rearrangement links TRBV7-6 to TRBJ2-1; D perhaps matches TRBD1 (6 bases). The CDR3 reads CASSLRGEQFF. In nucleotides, the CDR3 is TGTGCCAGCAGCTTAAGGGGGGAGCAGTTCTTC.